This TCR beta chain derives from a study of T-cell reconstitution after alpha-beta-depleted transplantation in children. It was with unique molecular identifiers that the TCRbeta library was prepared. MiXCR, run by TCRdb on the PCR reads, gives a single entry per CDR3 protein. The sample lists around 250,000 distinct CDR3 sequences, 6.5% to 10% occurring once. The table lists this clonotype with many counts. CDR3 length: 12 residues. The V end was cut by 6 bases, the J end by 9 bases, with 14 bases between. Per the germline V gene, CDR1 is SEHNR and CDR2 is FQNEAQ (reference sequence). This clonotype was obtained from a male patient younger than 18 who had a stem cell transplant for acute lymphoblastic leukemia, so the T cells may come from the graft donor. This rearrangement joins TRBV7-9 to TRBJ1-2; no definite D call. The sample consisted of PBMCs, mostly from graft donor cells, taken 180 days after TCRalphabeta/CD19-depleted stem cell transplant. This chain's CDR3 is CASRSSVQSYTF. The CDR3 DNA follows: TGTGCCAGCAGATCTTCGGTACAGAGCTACACCTTC.